This entry concerns a single TCR beta chain. Its antigen is not yet known. The input lacks base qualities; no much larger clone sits a single base away. This sample is drawn from a study of cytotoxic CD8 clonotypes in ibrutinib-treated CLL (dated by TCRdb to the early 2020s). Study-wide context: The cohort included roughly 15 treatment-naive and some twelve relapsed/refractory patients; roughly 17 were IGHV unmutated. Every remission and progressive disease sample was obtained while ibrutinib was still being received by the patients. Cryopreserved peripheral blood mononuclear cells were collected at three points: before therapy, at response, and at either sustained remission or disease progression. Responses were partial in roughly 24 patients and complete in 2; after median about 63 months follow-up, about 14 stayed in remission and about twelve progressed. Of the approximately 90 participants in the trial, 25 to 30 had longitudinal samples available. Response samples were taken after a median of 12 months on treatment, ranging from roughly 6 to 36 months. On average, each sample had approximately 280,000 productive templates and approximately 100,000 productive rearrangements. Broad study findings and their caveats: Public clonotypes were found to be uncommon and were observed to contract or remain stable during treatment; the increase in clonality was shown to reflect expansion of private clonotypes at ibrutinib response. At baseline, clonality was higher than in age-matched healthy donors and showed a strong correlation with circulating CD8+ T-cell counts. An increase in clonality was observed at ibrutinib response, with clonality remaining stable during sustained remission and falling back toward baseline at progression. Sampling times were not matched between patients in sustained remission and patients whose disease was progressing, and lymph node repertoires were not examined.

Taken with the paper, the label for time point translates to: 20 to 25 months on ibrutinib. Roughly 1.8 micrograms of genomic DNA were extracted from cryopreserved PBMCs for TCR beta library preparation. Longitudinal blood samples from CLL patients on ibrutinib monotherapy were analyzed using high-throughput TCR beta sequencing. Patients were enrolled in a phase 2 open-label single-center ibrutinib monotherapy trial. Spanning cysteine to phenylalanine, the CDR3 consists of 15 amino acids. Only CDR3 DNA remains: 45 bases, in frame from the first base. Based on the germline V gene, the CDR1 and CDR2 sequences are MGHDK and SYGVNS. V drops 3 bases and J drops 2 bases, leaving 10 bases in between. The goal of deep resolution MiSeq sequencing was a depth between 1 in 1 million and 1 in 200,000 T cells, and coverage averaged 10x per clonotype. The immunoSEQ hsTCRB Kit was used to generate the TCR beta libraries. The study's processing was this. ImmunoSEQ Data Assistant and ImmunoSEQ Analyzer were used for data analysis, and V, D and J genes were assigned according to IMGT definitions. Clonality, with values ranging from 0 to 1, was calculated as one minus the normalized Shannon entropy of productive rearrangement frequencies. Only overrepresented clonotypes making up at least 0.05% of each patient's repertoire were included in the public clonotype analysis. Around 13 age-matched healthy donor repertoires from immuneACCESS were used as controls for clonality. As stored in TCRdb, this immuneACCESS dataset retains in-frame rearrangements with V and J assigned. A fraction of the clones does not appear; measured against another copy, unresolved V genes explain less than half of the discrepancy, and the remainder lacks a known reason. V and J calls plus clone size are reproduced from that table; the DNA served to infer D and trimming. The sample table lists about 120,000 clones, approximately 56% of them with a count of one. The top ten hold about 40% of the sample.

The V and J segments used are TRBV25-1 and TRBJ2-2; the D gene is not confidently resolved. The sample in question was PBMCs, obtained after 24 months of ibrutinib treatment. The TCR originated in a human donor with chronic lymphocytic leukemia. The nucleotide sequence is TGTGCCAGCAGTGACGCGAGGTCCAACACCGGGGAGCTGTTTTTT. Its protein is CASSDARSNTGELFF. The CDR3 plus the reference TRBV25-1 and TRBJ2-2 genes for the other parts give the full variable domain: EADIYQTPRYLVIGTGKKITLECSQTMGHDKMYWYQQDPGMELHLIHYSYGVNSTEKGDLSSESTVSRIRTEHFPLTLESARPSHTSQYLCASSDARSNTGELFFGEGSRLTVL.